This T cell receptor beta chain was sequenced in a study of cytomegalovirus exposure and HLA in healthy donors. Study summary: Out of about 360 genotyped donors, less than 85% belonged to the Caucasian-associated ancestry cluster.

Findings and caveats of the study: Productive rates of about 87% or about 30% were seen for most TCR beta V segments in an earlier analysis. Upon later analysis, TCR association rates were observed to vary by HLA locus, being highest for DRB1 and lowest for HLA-C.

This PCR relied on a set of 60 Vbeta primers and 13 Jbeta primers. TCRdb's table, derived via immunoSEQ multiplex PCR, lists solely in-frame clones and lacks some. The sample has more than 60,000 clones, roughly 80% seen once. In its sample, this clone was seen once. Its matching antigen is unknown. This CDR3 contains 14 residues. Trimming removed 5 bases from V and 3 bases from J, with 13 bases in between. Germline V gives CDR1 SGHTA, CDR2 FQGNSA. The chain links TRBV7-2 to TRBJ1-2, with a weak D call TRBD1 (6 bases). The sequencing sample was made of PBMCs. The origin of this receptor is a male donor in good health and CMV-seropositive. The CDR3 bases are TGTGCCAGCAGCCAGAACAGGGTCGACTATGGCTACACCTTC. The encoded protein is CASSQNRVDYGYTF.